Sequencing of this T cell receptor (beta chain) was carried out in a study of T cells in Graves' hyperthyroidism and ophthalmopathy. With regard to this clonotype: Its antigen is unknown.

TCR beta CDR3 regions were amplified from RNA. With the HTBI primer set, the TCR CDR3 went through a first round of RT-PCR. MiXCR, applied by TCRdb to the multiplex PCR reads, yields one record per CDR3 protein. The sample contains more than 350,000 distinct CDR3 sequences, just under 15% of which appear only once. The ends lost 4 bases at V and 6 bases at J; junction bases unmatched: 23. CDR1 MDHEN and CDR2 SYDVKM come from the germline V gene. CDR3 length equals 20 residues. General observations from the study: Ophthalmopathy, which appeared later, was predicted by the model a median approximately six months before onset.

Diagnosis relied on clinical symptoms, serum thyroxine and TRAb, thyroid ultrasound and orbital computed tomography. The chain recombines TRBV28 with TRBJ2-1; 8 bases match TRBD2. This clonotype originated in a woman aged 25-40 years with Graves' hyperthyroidism. Sequencing was carried out using blood. CDR3 nucleotide sequence: TGTGCCAGCAGTTCATTGGCAGCTACTAGCGGACCCCATTTGGGCAATGAGCAGTTCTTC. It codes for CASSSLAATSGPHLGNEQFF.